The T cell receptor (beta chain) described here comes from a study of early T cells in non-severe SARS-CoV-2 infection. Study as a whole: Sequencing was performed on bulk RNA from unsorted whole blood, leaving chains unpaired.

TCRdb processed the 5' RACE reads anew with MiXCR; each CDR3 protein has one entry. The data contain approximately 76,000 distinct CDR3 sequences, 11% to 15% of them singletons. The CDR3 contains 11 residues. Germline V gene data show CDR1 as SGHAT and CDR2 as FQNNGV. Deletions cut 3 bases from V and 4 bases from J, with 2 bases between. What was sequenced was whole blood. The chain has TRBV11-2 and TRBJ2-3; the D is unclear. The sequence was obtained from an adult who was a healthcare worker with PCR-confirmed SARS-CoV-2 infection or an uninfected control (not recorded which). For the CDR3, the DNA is TGTGCCAGCAGCTTTTCAGATACGCAGTATTTT. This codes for CASSFSDTQYF.